These 15 T cell receptor beta chains originate from one sample sequenced in a study of T cell clones after liver transplantation. Generated by immunoSEQ multiplex PCR, the TCRdb table keeps only in-frame clones and is missing some. Here the sample spans some 120,000 clones, about nine tenths being singletons. The source was CD4+ T cells from blood, collected 12 months after liver transplant. Receptors were obtained from a human patient who received a liver transplant. Some T cells may have come from the graft donor.

The genes are TRBV6-1 and TRBJ2-7; 7 bases match TRBD2. This CDR3 has 15 residues. Germline CDR1 MNHNS, CDR2 SASEGT. V dropped 5 bases and J dropped 2; count of bases not matched to a gene: 9. The CDR3 protein is CASSLSGTTAYEQYF. For the CDR3, the DNA is TGTGCCAGCAGTCTCTCCGGGACTACCGCCTACGAGCAGTACTTC.

V gene TRBV6-1 combines with J gene TRBJ2-2; 8 bases map to TRBD2. This CDR3 contains 14 residues. The germline V gene encodes CDR1 MNHNS and CDR2 SASEGT. V trimming: 6 bases; J trimming: 4 bases; junction bases outside the gene matches: 4. The CDR3 here is CASRTGTSTGELFF. The CDR3 DNA sequence: TGTGCCAGCAGGACTGGGACTAGCACCGGGGAGCTGTTTTTT.

The chain recombines TRBV5-1 with TRBJ2-3; weak D call: TRBD2 (6 bases). The CDR3 runs to 15 residues. Trimming stripped 6 bases from V and 4 bases from J, with 18 bases between. Per the germline V gene, CDR1 is SGHRS and CDR2 is YFSETQ. CDR3 loop: CASTVRAGNPDTQYF. For the CDR3, the DNA is TGCGCCAGCACGGTCCGGGCGGGGAACCCAGATACGCAGTATTTT.

The chain uses TRBV18 and TRBJ1-1, with no clear D. Trimming stripped 2 bases from V and 0 bases from J, with 7 bases between. This CDR3 has 14 amino acids. CDR1 KGHSH and CDR2 LQKENI come from the germline V gene. CDR3 nucleotide sequence: TGTGCCAGCTCACCATGGGTACTGAACACTGAAGCTTTCTTT. It codes for CASSPWVLNTEAFF.

The V gene is TRBV10-1, the J gene TRBJ2-7, with 8 bases identical to TRBD2. From germline, CDR1 is WNHNN and CDR2 SYGVQD (reference sequence). The V gene end was trimmed by 4 bases and the J gene end by 4 bases; junction bases not matched to a gene: 12. The CDR3 has 16 residues. CDR3 nucleotide sequence: TGCGCCAGCAGTGTAGGGTCGGGACTAGTACATTACGAGCAGTACTTC. Translated: CASSVGSGLVHYEQYF.

The chain carries TRBV6-6 and TRBJ1-5; 7 bases fit TRBD1. Trimming at V came to 2 bases and at J to 2 bases, leaving 3 bases not matched to a gene. The CDR3 runs 15 residues. In germline, CDR1 is MNHNY, CDR2 SVGAGI (reference sequence). The DNA for the CDR3 is TGTGCCAGCAGTTACGACAGGGCGGGCAATCAGCCCCAGCATTTT. This sequence encodes CASSYDRAGNQPQHF.

The CDR3 here is CASSAYRVSYGYTF. In DNA, the CDR3 is TGTGCCAGTAGTGCCTACAGGGTTTCCTATGGCTACACCTTC. The chain uses TRBV19 and TRBJ1-2; possible D gene TRBD1, 6 bases. CDR3 length equals 14 residues. V lost 5 bases and J lost 4, with 14 bases in between. Germline V CDR1 and CDR2: LNHDA, SQIVND (reference sequence).

The J gene is TRBJ2-7, the V gene TRBV28; 9 positions match TRBD1. The V and J ends lost 4 bases and 4 bases, in that order; junction bases with no gene match: 8. The CDR3 consists of 15 residues. CDR1 and CDR2 (germline): MDHEN, SYDVKM. Written as DNA, the CDR3 is TGTGCCAGCAGTTCCCCGGGACAGGGACGATACGAGCAGTACTTC. The encoded protein is CASSSPGQGRYEQYF.

The J gene is TRBJ1-5, the V gene TRBV6-5, with D possibly TRBD1 on 6 matching bases. V was cut by 5 bases and J by 0 bases, with 11 bases left in between. This CDR3 region has 15 residues. The V gene's germline CDR1 is MNHEY and CDR2 SVGAGI. The CDR3 DNA sequence: TGTGCCAGCAGTCCAAAGGGGGTTAGCAATCAGCCCCAGCATTTT. This sequence encodes CASSPKGVSNQPQHF.

The chain uses TRBV6-4 and TRBJ2-4; D gene unclear. Germline V gene lookup returns CDR1 MRHNA and CDR2 SNTAGT. This CDR3 is 19 amino acids long. Deletions cut 0 bases from V and 0 bases from J, with 18 bases between. CDR3 DNA sequence: TGTGCCAGCAGTGACTCGAAACCCGAACCCGTTCTAGCCAAAAACATTCAGTACTTC. It is translated as CASSDSKPEPVLAKNIQYF.

V gene TRBV11-3 combines with J gene TRBJ2-5, with 11 bases identical to TRBD2. Germline lookup yields CDR1 SGHNT and CDR2 YENEEA. V trimming: 0 bases; J trimming: 2 bases; junction bases outside the gene matches: 8. This CDR3 has 18 amino acids. The CDR3: CASSLDPRLAGGQETQYF. CDR3 sequence (DNA): TGTGCCAGCAGCTTAGATCCTCGGCTAGCGGGAGGACAAGAGACCCAGTACTTC.

V is TRBV29-1 and J is TRBJ2-1; no firm D call. The V gene lost 8 bases and the J gene lost 6 bases, with 11 bases spanning the gap. CDR1 is SQVTM, CDR2 ANQGSEA, per germline. The CDR3 is 11 residues long. The CDR3 sequence is CSLRVGNEQFF. CDR3 DNA: TGCAGCCTTCGAGTGGGCAATGAGCAGTTCTTC.

The V gene is TRBV5-1, the J gene TRBJ1-4, with 11 bases lining up with TRBD1. V lost 3 bases and J lost 7; bases outside the gene matches: 5. CDR3 length: 15 amino acids. The germline CDR1 and CDR2 sequences are SGHRS and YFSETQ. The CDR3 reads CASSSGQGGGEKLFF. DNA for the CDR3: TGCGCCAGCAGCTCGGGACAGGGGGGCGGTGAAAAACTGTTTTTT.

Comment on this clone: This sample also contains other DNA sequences that code for the same CDR3. The gene calls are TRBV11-3 and TRBJ1-5; D is unresolved. Trimming removed 2 bases at V and 4 bases at J, with 6 bases between. The CDR3 extends over 13 amino acids. Looked up from germline, CDR1 is SGHNT and CDR2 is YENEEA. The CDR3 loop reads CASSLRSNQPQHF. In DNA form, the CDR3 reads TGTGCCAGCAGCTTAAGGTCGAATCAGCCCCAGCATTTT.

The gene calls are TRBV18 and TRBJ2-1, with D perhaps matching TRBD2 (5 bases). V was cut by 1 base and J by 7 bases, with 11 bases left in between. This CDR3 has 14 residues. Per germline, CDR1 KGHSH and CDR2 LQKENI. The CDR3 DNA sequence: TGTGCCAGCTCACCACTATCGGGAATAAATGAGCAGTTCTTC. Translation gives CASSPLSGINEQFF.